This TCR beta chain was found in a study of blood T cell repertoires in COVID-19. Germline trimming cut 3 bases from V and 1 base from J; bases unmatched to any gene: 1. CDR1 is SGDLS, CDR2 YYNGEE, per germline. This CDR3 is built from 15 residues. Original processing methods: Using reference gene primer amplification, nucleated cell counts were estimated. The assay was immunoSEQ multiplex PCR, and TCRdb's table has in-frame clones only and misses some. Clonal size and the V and J genes are those of that table, whereas D and trimming came from the DNA. The data show approximately 88,000 clones, about three quarters seen once.

What was sequenced was peripheral blood. The TCR originated in a human donor in a cohort sampled during active COVID-19. The chain recombines TRBV9 with TRBJ1-5, with 10 bases identical to TRBD1. The CDR3 sequence is CASSAGQGSNQPQHF. The CDR3, as DNA: TGTGCCAGCAGCGCGGGACAGGGGAGCAATCAGCCCCAGCATTTT.